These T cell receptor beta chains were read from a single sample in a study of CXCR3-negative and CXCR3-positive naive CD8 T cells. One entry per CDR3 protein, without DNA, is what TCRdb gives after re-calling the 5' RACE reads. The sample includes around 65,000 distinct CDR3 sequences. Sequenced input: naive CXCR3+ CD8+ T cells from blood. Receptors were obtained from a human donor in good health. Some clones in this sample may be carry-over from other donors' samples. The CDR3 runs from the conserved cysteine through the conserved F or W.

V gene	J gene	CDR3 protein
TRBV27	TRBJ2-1	CASSLSIHPLSYNEQFF
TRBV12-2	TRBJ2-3	CASRLRATPSTDTQYF
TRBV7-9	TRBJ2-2	CASSRTLRMGDTGELFF
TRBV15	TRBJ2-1	CATSSSRGAPAEGGSYNEQFF
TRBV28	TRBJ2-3	CASSLFSGAADTQYF
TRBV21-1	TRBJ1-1	CASSPETGWMNTEAFF
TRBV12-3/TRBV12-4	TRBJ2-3	CASSLGFGTDTQYF
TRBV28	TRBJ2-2	CASSPRAANTGELFF
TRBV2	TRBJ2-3	CALLGSGETTDTQYF
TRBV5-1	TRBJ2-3	CASSFVVVGGLTDTQYF
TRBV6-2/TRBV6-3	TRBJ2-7	CASTWTGFFDEQYF
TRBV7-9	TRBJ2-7	CASSFGQGGEQYF
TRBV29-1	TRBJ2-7	CSVEGGVMSEQYF
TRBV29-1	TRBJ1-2	CSVEDRYGYTF
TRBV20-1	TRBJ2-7	CSARWDNYEQYF
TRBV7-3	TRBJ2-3	CASSLLIVDTQYF
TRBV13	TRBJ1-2	CASSPQTGEGYGYTF
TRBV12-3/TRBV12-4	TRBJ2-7	CASSPRGQGYPEQYF
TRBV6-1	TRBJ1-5	CASSSPTTAGVDNQPQHF
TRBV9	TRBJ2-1	CASSVEAGGGYFEQFF
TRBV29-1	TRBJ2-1	CSAGNRVPYNEQFF
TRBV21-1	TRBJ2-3	CASSEHPGGSRADTQYF
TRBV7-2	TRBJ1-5	CASSLVGDPYSNQPQHF
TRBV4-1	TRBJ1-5	CASSQGPRYSNQPQHF
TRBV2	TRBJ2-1	CASSDVDNEQFF
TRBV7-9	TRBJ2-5	CASSLQGVETQYF
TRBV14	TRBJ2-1	CASSQDQGPTDIYNEQFF
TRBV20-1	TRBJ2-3	CSAREGGHNTDTQYF
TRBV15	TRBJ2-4	CATSGKRVDIQYF
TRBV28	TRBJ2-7	CASSSRLAVSYEQYF
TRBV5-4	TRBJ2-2	CASSWADTGELFF
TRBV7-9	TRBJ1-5	CASSNDGGPPHHF
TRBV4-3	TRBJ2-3	CASSQGAFSTDTQYF
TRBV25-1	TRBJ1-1	CASSDGMNTEAFF
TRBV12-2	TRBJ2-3	CASRFFRVPQDTQYF
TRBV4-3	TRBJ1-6	CASSQDFDRGLDNSPLHF
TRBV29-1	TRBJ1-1	CSARFLGVGDTEAFF
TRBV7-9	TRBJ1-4	CASLGRRDEKLFF
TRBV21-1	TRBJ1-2	CASSSRKRGPGYGYTF
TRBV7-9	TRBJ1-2	CASSLIGSGLTYGYTF
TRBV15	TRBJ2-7	CATSRDFPGTGGTYEQYF
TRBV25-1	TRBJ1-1	CASIGGSNTEAFF
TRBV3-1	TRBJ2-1	CASSQDEGGGLPFNEQFF
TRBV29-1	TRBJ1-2	CSARDRRYGYTF
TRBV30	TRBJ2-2	CAWSADLEGRGRIGELFF
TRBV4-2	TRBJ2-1	CASSQVPAGGYNEQFF
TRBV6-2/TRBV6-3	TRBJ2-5	CASSYWGGVEETQYF
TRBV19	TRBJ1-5	CASTTTGAGNQPQHF
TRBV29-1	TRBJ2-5	CSVEIANLRETQYF
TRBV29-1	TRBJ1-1	CSVGRAGTEAFF
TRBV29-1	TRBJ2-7	CSAVTGEFSEQYF
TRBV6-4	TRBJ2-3	CASSDPTAGVAGLVADTQYF
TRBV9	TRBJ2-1	CASSVAGRVVGNEQFF
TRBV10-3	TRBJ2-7	CATGTGSYEQYF
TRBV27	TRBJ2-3	CASSLWPGQSGDTQYF
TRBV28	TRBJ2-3	CASSLSPGTDTQYF
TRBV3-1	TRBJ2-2	CASSARQGFKNGELFF